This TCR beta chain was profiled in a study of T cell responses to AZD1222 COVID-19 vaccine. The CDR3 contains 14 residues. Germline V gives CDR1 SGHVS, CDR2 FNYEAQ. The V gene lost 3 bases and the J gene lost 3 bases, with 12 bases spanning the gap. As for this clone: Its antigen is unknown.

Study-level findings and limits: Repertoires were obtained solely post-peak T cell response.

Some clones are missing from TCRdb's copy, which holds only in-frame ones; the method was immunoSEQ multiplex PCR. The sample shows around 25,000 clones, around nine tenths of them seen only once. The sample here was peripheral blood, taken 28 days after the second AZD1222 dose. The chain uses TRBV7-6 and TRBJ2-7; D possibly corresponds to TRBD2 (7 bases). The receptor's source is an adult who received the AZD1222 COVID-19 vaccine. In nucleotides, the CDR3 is TGTGCCAGCAGCTTCTCAGGGGAGGGCTACGAGCAGTACTTC. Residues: CASSFSGEGYEQYF. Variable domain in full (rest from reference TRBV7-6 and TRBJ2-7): GAGVSQSPRYKVTKRGQDVALRCDPISGHVSLYWYRQALGQGPEFLTYFNYEAQQDKSGLPNDRFSAERPEGSISTLTIQRTEQRDSAMYRCASSFSGEGYEQYFGPGTRLTVT.